This T cell receptor beta chain was identified in a study of CD8+CD57+ T cells in acquired aplastic anemia. The CDR3 is 14 residues long. Germline lookup yields CDR1 SGHTA and CDR2 FQGNSA. V lost 5 bases and J lost 5, with 15 bases in between. Study-level points and caveats: Between patients and controls, CD8+ Simpson's diversity did not vary significantly.

This clonotype came up once. Its antigen is as yet unknown. TCR beta VDJ and CDR3 profiles were obtained from a genomic DNA template. TCRdb reprocessed the reads via MiXCR and lists one record per CDR3 protein. The table includes approximately 380,000 distinct CDR3 sequences, 55% to 75% detected once. The specimen was sorted CD4+, CD8+, or CD8+CD57+ T cells (not recorded which) from PBMCs. The V call is TRBV7-2, the J call TRBJ1-2; the D is unclear. This TCR was recovered from a human donor in good health, serving as a control. CDR3 sequence: CASSPKGSPYGYTF. The CDR3 DNA reads as TGTGCCAGCAGCCCTAAGGGAAGCCCTTATGGCTACACCTTC.